These T cell receptor beta chains were read from a single sample in a study of CXCR3-negative and CXCR3-positive naive CD8 T cells. TCRdb re-called the 5' RACE reads, yielding one record per CDR3 amino acid sequence without DNA. The repertoire table contains 23,000 or so distinct CDR3 sequences. Sequenced material: naive CXCR3- CD8+ T cells from blood. The receptor source for this set is a human donor in good health. Some clones in this sample may be carry-over from other donors' samples. Each CDR3 is given with its conserved first and last residue. A clone size is listed for some rows: how often the clone was seen (once, few, many), or a class if it is expanded.

size,J,V,CDR3
.,TRBJ1-2,TRBV12-3/TRBV12-4,CASSPSTGIEGYTF
.,TRBJ2-3,TRBV7-6,CASSLYSGVVRDTQYF
.,TRBJ2-7,TRBV6-5,CASSYVGQGAEQYF
.,TRBJ2-1,TRBV29-1,CSVEFLDRGHNEQFF
.,TRBJ1-2,TRBV29-1,CSAARGAANYGYTF
.,TRBJ1-1,TRBV7-9,CASSTRQGRNTEAFF
.,TRBJ1-1,TRBV25-1,CASSREGHTEAFF
.,TRBJ1-2,TRBV29-1,CSVDLGQLYGYTF
.,TRBJ1-1,TRBV7-6,CASSPPGEAFF
.,TRBJ2-7,TRBV28,CAIRRQEAYEQYF
.,TRBJ2-7,TRBV20-1,CSASSWDTYEQYF
.,TRBJ1-6,TRBV6-6,CASSNRDPNSPLHF
.,TRBJ2-7,TRBV7-9,CASSFAQGTYEQYF
.,TRBJ2-7,TRBV4-3,CASSQGHSSLHEQYF
.,TRBJ2-7,TRBV15,CATSRDRAPEQYF
.,TRBJ2-7,TRBV7-8,CASSYQSGTVAYEQYF
.,TRBJ1-2,TRBV10-1,CASSDKTAQRRRNYGYTF
.,TRBJ2-1,TRBV12-3/TRBV12-4,CASRTSSGGVYNEQFF
.,TRBJ2-1,TRBV29-1,CSAEDPAGGSYNEQFF
.,TRBJ2-5,TRBV2,CASGLWGHQETQYF
.,TRBJ1-2,TRBV29-1,CSVTNSWDREPYGYTF
.,TRBJ2-7,TRBV4-1,CASSPGGTGNSYEQYF
.,TRBJ2-2,TRBV29-1,CSVEEGFTGELFF
.,TRBJ1-1,TRBV7-9,CASSPTGQAEAFF
.,TRBJ2-7,TRBV29-1,CSVEGPGAEQYF
.,TRBJ2-7,TRBV7-6,CASSLVFQDDEQYF
.,TRBJ2-3,TRBV27,CASSLPGGGHTQYF
.,TRBJ2-1,TRBV29-1,CSVEDLRPTQGRNEQFF
.,TRBJ2-3,TRBV28,CASSPERGDTLYF
.,TRBJ2-7,TRBV2,CASMGRVYEQYF
.,TRBJ2-5,TRBV5-4,CASSYTGLEETQYF
.,TRBJ2-7,TRBV7-9,CASSLGNSYEQYF
medium-sized,TRBJ2-3,TRBV29-1,CSVGRGQGNYTDTQYF
.,TRBJ1-1,TRBV20-1,CSAPEEGMNTEAFF
.,TRBJ2-1,TRBV12-3/TRBV12-4,CASSRPGNHNEQFF
.,TRBJ2-1,TRBV29-1,CSVDAGGLGNEQFF
.,TRBJ2-1,TRBV29-1,CSVVRQGDNNEQFF
.,TRBJ2-1,TRBV7-3,CASSFGKRGSSYNEQFF
.,TRBJ2-3,TRBV20-1,CSARDLYGGEVTDTQYF
.,TRBJ2-2,TRBV29-1,CSVERRASTGELFF
.,TRBJ2-1,TRBV7-9,CASSPPGTSELNEQFF
.,TRBJ1-1,TRBV9,CASRSGPGINTEAFF
.,TRBJ2-1,TRBV6-1,CASSEARRGNEQFF
.,TRBJ2-7,TRBV5-6,CASSPGRGAYEQYF
.,TRBJ2-1,TRBV7-9,CASSSPGTSGGYEQYF
.,TRBJ1-5,TRBV6-2/TRBV6-3,CASSYWAGQDQPQHF
.,TRBJ1-2,TRBV14,CASSQDGTEDYNYGYTF
.,TRBJ2-5,TRBV4-3,CASSQKTSALLAETQYF
.,TRBJ2-1,TRBV4-3,CASSQDRASGGGSYNEQFF
.,TRBJ2-7,TRBV7-9,CASSTREVFDEQYF
.,TRBJ1-1,TRBV7-6,CASSDPGHTEAFF
.,TRBJ2-7,TRBV7-9,CASSFGISYEQYF
.,TRBJ1-3,TRBV4-2,CASSQERASGNTIYF
.,TRBJ2-1,TRBV7-6,CASSLVGGGLAGGPRYNEQFF